This record looks at one T cell receptor beta chain sequence and its context. This sample is part of a study of OX40 agonist ivuxolimab in advanced cancers. Germline V gene data show CDR1 as KGHSH and CDR2 as LQKENI. V shed 0 bases and J shed 5 bases, with 13 bases lying between them. The CDR3 sequence is 15 residues long. Libraries were prepared by immunoSEQ multiplex PCR; TCRdb keeps only in-frame clonotypes and omits some of them. This sample has about 37,000 clones, with around 89% found just once. The source material was CD4+ or CD8+ T cells sorted from blood, sampled in a trial of the OX40 agonist ivuxolimab. The chain recombines TRBV18 with TRBJ1-2; perhaps TRBD1 as D (6 bases). The sequence was obtained from an adult with an advanced solid tumor such as melanoma, head and neck, liver or kidney cancer. CDR3 in amino acids: CASSPPQGRGYGYTF. The DNA of the CDR3 is TGTGCCAGCTCACCACCGCAGGGGCGCGGGTATGGCTACACCTTC.